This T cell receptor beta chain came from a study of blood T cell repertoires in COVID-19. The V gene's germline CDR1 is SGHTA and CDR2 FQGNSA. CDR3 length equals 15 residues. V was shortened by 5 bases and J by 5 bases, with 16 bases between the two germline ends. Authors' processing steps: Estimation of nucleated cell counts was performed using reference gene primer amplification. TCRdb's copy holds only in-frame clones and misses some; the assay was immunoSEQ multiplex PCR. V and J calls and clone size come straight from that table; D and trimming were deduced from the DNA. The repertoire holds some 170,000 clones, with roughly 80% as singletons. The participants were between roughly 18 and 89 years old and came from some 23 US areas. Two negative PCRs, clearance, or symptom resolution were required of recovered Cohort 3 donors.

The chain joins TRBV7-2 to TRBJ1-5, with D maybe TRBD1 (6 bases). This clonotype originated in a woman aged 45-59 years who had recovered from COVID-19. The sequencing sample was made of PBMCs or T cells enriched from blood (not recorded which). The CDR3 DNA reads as TGTGCCAGCAGCCGCAGCACAGGGACGGATCAGCCCCAGCATTTT. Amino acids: CASSRSTGTDQPQHF.